This T cell receptor beta chain is from a study of cytomegalovirus exposure and HLA in healthy donors (dated by TCRdb to 2016 to 2017). In terms of the full investigation: In an earlier analysis of some 550 of the donors, around 300 Gb of sequence data and just under 120 million unique TCR beta sequences from 150 million to 200 million T cells were reported. Every repertoire in the discovery cohort had been generated on one and the same sequencing platform. A later genetic analysis used genome-wide SNP genotypes for about 60% of the roughly 700 donors, treating that subset as a discovery cohort. The study aimed to test whether cataloging public T cell receptors could reveal signatures of past pathogen exposure. HLA typing covered class I and class II loci at four-digit resolution. The T cell repertoires of several hundred subjects were profiled by immunosequencing and related to cytomegalovirus serostatus. An earlier analysis of approximately 630 of the donors applied high-throughput TCR beta sequencing to assess whether each TCR beta V gene segment acted as functional or pseudogenic. About five DR-DQ haplotypes were treated as single units for association and clustering because of strong linkage in the cohort. Among roughly 370 genotyped donors of the cohort, an average of about 240,000 unique TCR beta nucleotide sequences were sequenced per donor, roughly 18% of them non-productive. Typing coverage differed by locus: A, B, C, DRB1 and DQB1 were typed in roughly 629-640 donors, DQA1 in roughly 500, DPA1 in some 570, and DPB1 in just under 480. The study combined high-throughput TCR immunosequencing, statistical association of individual TCRs with disease status, and machine learning to predict cytomegalovirus infection status. Of the roughly 400 genotyped donors, approximately 81% were placed in the genetic ancestry cluster associated with self-reported Caucasian donors. To study patterns of TCR occurrence, a later analysis re-analyzed previously published TCR beta repertoires from around 660 donors and added high-resolution HLA genotyping. Donor age, sex, ethnicity and CMV serostatus were compiled together with the repertoire data. The later analysis used no new phenotypic data to find candidate immune exposures, relying instead on TCR beta sequences and their occurrence across donors. A separate validation cohort of some 130 different subjects was used in addition to the roughly 640-subject first cohort. An early release covering roughly 600 HLA-typed donors comprised approximately 300 gigabases of sequencing data and tens of millions of unique TCR sequences. Points the paper makes about the study in general: While some public TCRs were present in many individuals, most TCR sequences turned up only very rarely across donors. The cohort was sequenced for TCR beta chains only, and without alpha or paired-chain data the features that could be detected were limited. In a later analysis, the rate of TCR association differed among HLA loci, with DRB1 alleles having the most associated TCRs and HLA-C alleles having the fewest. When HLA alleles, especially DR and DQ, strongly co-occurred, TCR associations were difficult to assign to individual alleles. A later genetic analysis associated a missense DCLRE1C variant with V-gene and J-gene trimming of TCR beta chains, and an independent cohort replicated the association. It was suggested by the authors that the approach could potentially be generalized to other disease states and immunological phenotypes. Compared with the roughly 700-donor mean, donors in an Asian-associated ancestry cluster had fewer N-insertions in productive TCRs, according to a later genetic analysis. A further reported finding was that TCR beta sequences accurately predicted the HLA-A and HLA-B alleles for most subjects in the first cohort. Some 15 rarely observed V segments, including chromosome 9 orphons, were excluded from the earlier analysis of about 600 of the donors because counts were too low. Because some donors lacked HLA typing at each locus, the association tests relied only on the typed subset. A later analysis found that HLA-associated TCR beta chains were more clonally expanded and had lower generation probabilities than equally common non-associated chains. A group of highly shared sequence variants was considered likely to be a technical artifact of the sequencing pipeline. Specific HLA alleles were associated with more than 15,000 TCR beta sequences at a false discovery rate of 0.05 in a later analysis. Most CMV-associated TCR beta chains appeared to be HLA-restricted in a later analysis, and the HLA associations seemed to be driven largely by CMV exposure. Several of the top co-occurrence clusters appeared to be linked to parvovirus B19, influenza, CMV and Epstein-Barr virus, according to a later analysis. Linkage disequilibrium might explain the correlated functional status among segregating V segments, but an unknown experimental factor could not be ruled out. Presence/absence analyses assumed roughly uniform sequencing depth across donors, an assumption that may not hold. In an earlier analysis of some 640 of the donors, most TCR beta V segments were observed in productive rearrangements about 90% or about 30% of the time, broadly matching IMGT annotations. Three of the identified cytomegalovirus-associated TCR beta chains were confirmed in vitro to be specific for cytomegalovirus antigens. The 87-base-pair reads could not distinguish some IMGT-functional V segments, including TRBV6-2 and TRBV6-3, so those segments were excluded. Immune exposure information for the cohort was limited to CMV serostatus. In the study, roughly 160 TCR beta chains were listed as associated with cytomegalovirus. The classifier was reported to diagnose cytomegalovirus status with high specificity and sensitivity in both the original cohort and the validation cohort.

The CDR3 contains 14 residues, cysteine and phenylalanine counted. Here the CDR3 DNA is all that survives: 42 bases in frame from base 1. Relative to germline, V is missing 4 bases and J is missing 4 bases, with 4 bases of the junction outside any gene match. Via the germline V gene, CDR1 is SGDLS and CDR2 YYNGEE. In total, 666 healthy bone marrow donors made up the cohort. At the time of sampling, all cohort members were nominally healthy, though unrecorded immune exposures were likely present. The donor tested CMV seronegative and was one of the 352 seronegative cohort members. Each donor provided a peripheral blood sample, and peripheral blood mononuclear cells were used for TCR beta sequencing. Genomic DNA was extracted from the blood cell samples with the Qiagen DNeasy Blood Extraction Kit. Turning to this clone: Which antigen it targets is not known. One base away there is no much larger clone; base qualities are not given.

Library creation used the immunoSEQ multiplex PCR assay. The multiplex PCR relied on a mix of 60 forward primers for TCR Vbeta segments and 13 reverse primers for TCR Jbeta segments. A multiplex PCR assay on genomic DNA amplified the CDR3 region of rearranged TCR beta genes. On the Illumina HiSeq System, the amplified TCR beta libraries were sequenced as 87-base-pair reads. As for how the authors treated the data: A later analysis counted about 80 million unique TCR beta chains across the 666 repertoires, and roughly 9.9 million of these chains were shared by at least two donors. Raw reads were error-corrected and collapsed into unique sequences by a nearest-neighbor algorithm in which closely related sequences were merged to remove PCR and sequencing errors. Alignment of CDR3 sequences to IMGT reference sequences was used to assign V, D and J gene segments. For a sequence to be retained, a match of at least six nucleotides was required to both a V gene segment and a J gene segment. A rearrangement was called productive if the CDR3 had no stop codons and remained in frame with V and J, and every other rearrangement was called non-productive. Following IMGT convention, CDR3 was defined as the stretch from the second conserved V-encoded cysteine to the conserved J-encoded phenylalanine. Sequences without an unambiguous match to a single V gene segment were excluded from the earlier analysis of approximately 600 of the donors. In an earlier analysis of roughly 600 of the donors, a V segment was called functional when productive rearrangements were above 56.7%, and segregating when the standard deviation between donors exceeded 5%. A statistical classification framework was developed to diagnose cytomegalovirus status using the catalog of TCR beta chain sequences. A later analysis assigned V and J genes by comparing TCR nucleotide sequences with IMGT/GENE-DB human TR gene sequences. Using the TCRdist pipeline, a later analysis assigned CDR3 sequences along with most-parsimonious VDJ recombination scenarios. In a later analysis, each TCR beta chain was defined by its CDR3 amino acid sequence together with its V-gene family, and reads without a unique V-gene family were excluded. In a later analysis, 450 to 600 highly shared, low-generation-probability nucleotide sequences were removed to address suspected cross-contamination and a sequencing artifact. For each public chain, a later analysis derived a clonal expansion index from normalized ranks of inferred template counts within each repertoire. In a later analysis, generation probabilities were computed using a VDJ recombination model fitted to out-of-frame rearrangements, and the results were checked against IGoR. In a later analysis, hypergeometric tests were used to score TCR-TCR, TCR-HLA and TCR-CMV co-occurrence, with a repertoire-size bias correction applied to TCR pairs. To estimate false discovery rates, a later analysis permuted the HLA or CMV assignments 20 times. A later analysis grouped co-occurring TCRs with DBSCAN, adding TCRdist sequence similarity when clustering within HLA-allele-positive subsets. Co-occurrence clustering excluded repertoires with fewer than 30,000 or more than 120,000 public chains, plus five with anomalous nucleotide sharing. TCRdb obtained this table from immuneACCESS and retained in-frame rearrangements with V and J assigned. These tables miss some clones; where compared with another copy, unresolved V genes account for less than half of the shortfall, and the remainder is unexplained. V, J and clone size reflect that table, while D and trimming were determined from the DNA. The sample records approximately 160,000 clones, around 72% of which are singletons. The biggest ten clones account for 1.4% to 1.5% of the sample.

The sequence derives from a man aged 50 to 60 in good health and CMV-seronegative. The chain is encoded by TRBV9 joined to TRBJ2-2; the central 7 bases match TRBD1. The sequenced sample consisted of PBMCs. For the CDR3, the sequence is CASSISGGTGELFF. In nucleotide form, the sequence is TGTGCCAGCAGCATCTCAGGGGGCACCGGGGAGCTGTTTTTT.